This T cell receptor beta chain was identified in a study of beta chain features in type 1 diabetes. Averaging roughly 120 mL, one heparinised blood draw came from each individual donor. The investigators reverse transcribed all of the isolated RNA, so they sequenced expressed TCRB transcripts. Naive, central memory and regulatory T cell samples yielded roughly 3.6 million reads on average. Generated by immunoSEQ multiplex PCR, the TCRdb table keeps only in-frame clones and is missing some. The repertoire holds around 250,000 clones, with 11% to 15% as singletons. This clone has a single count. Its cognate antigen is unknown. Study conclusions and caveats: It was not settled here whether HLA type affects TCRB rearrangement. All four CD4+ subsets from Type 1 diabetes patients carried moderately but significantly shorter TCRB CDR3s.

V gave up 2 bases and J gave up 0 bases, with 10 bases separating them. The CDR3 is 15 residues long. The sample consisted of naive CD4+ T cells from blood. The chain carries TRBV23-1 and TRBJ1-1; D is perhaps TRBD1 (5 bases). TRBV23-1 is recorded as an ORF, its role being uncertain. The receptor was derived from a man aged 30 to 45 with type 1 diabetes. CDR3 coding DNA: TGCGCCAGCAGTCAAGTTCCGGACATGAACACTGAAGCTTTCTTT. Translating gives CASSQVPDMNTEAFF.